The clone carrying this T cell receptor (beta chain) was recorded once. Its antigen remains unknown. The repertoire was sequenced with immunoSEQ multiplex PCR; TCRdb's copy has only in-frame clones and lacks some. The sample comprises tens of thousands of clones, roughly 78% of which are singletons, and roughly 22% rests with the top ten. Unexposed donor CD4+ T cells date from 2011-2018, before the COVID-19 pandemic. The cells were cultured for 10 days before CD4+ T cells were isolated. As cell numbers allowed, unexposed-donor CD4+ T cells faced SARS-CoV-2 S/N and four cold-coronavirus spikes. The data stem from a study of CD4 T cells in relation to SARS-CoV-2 and coronaviruses. For the study at large: ViraFEST: approximately 10-day antigen culture of PBMCs, then TCR beta CDR3 sequencing. General study results and limits: In around 60% of donors, memory CD4+ clonotypes crossrecognized SARS-CoV-2 and at least one common cold coronavirus spike.

Looked up from germline, CDR1 is SGHTA and CDR2 is FQGTGA. The V and J ends lost 3 bases and 5 bases, in that order; junction bases with no gene match: 1. The CDR3 runs 14 residues. The genes are TRBV7-3 and TRBJ2-1; TRBD1 agrees at 10 bases. Sequencing was performed on CD4+ T cells from PBMCs, cultured in vitro. The clonotype comes from a human donor in good health. The DNA for the CDR3 is TGTGCCAGCAGCTTCGGGACAGGGGACAATGAGCAGTTCTTC. Translating it yields CASSFGTGDNEQFF.